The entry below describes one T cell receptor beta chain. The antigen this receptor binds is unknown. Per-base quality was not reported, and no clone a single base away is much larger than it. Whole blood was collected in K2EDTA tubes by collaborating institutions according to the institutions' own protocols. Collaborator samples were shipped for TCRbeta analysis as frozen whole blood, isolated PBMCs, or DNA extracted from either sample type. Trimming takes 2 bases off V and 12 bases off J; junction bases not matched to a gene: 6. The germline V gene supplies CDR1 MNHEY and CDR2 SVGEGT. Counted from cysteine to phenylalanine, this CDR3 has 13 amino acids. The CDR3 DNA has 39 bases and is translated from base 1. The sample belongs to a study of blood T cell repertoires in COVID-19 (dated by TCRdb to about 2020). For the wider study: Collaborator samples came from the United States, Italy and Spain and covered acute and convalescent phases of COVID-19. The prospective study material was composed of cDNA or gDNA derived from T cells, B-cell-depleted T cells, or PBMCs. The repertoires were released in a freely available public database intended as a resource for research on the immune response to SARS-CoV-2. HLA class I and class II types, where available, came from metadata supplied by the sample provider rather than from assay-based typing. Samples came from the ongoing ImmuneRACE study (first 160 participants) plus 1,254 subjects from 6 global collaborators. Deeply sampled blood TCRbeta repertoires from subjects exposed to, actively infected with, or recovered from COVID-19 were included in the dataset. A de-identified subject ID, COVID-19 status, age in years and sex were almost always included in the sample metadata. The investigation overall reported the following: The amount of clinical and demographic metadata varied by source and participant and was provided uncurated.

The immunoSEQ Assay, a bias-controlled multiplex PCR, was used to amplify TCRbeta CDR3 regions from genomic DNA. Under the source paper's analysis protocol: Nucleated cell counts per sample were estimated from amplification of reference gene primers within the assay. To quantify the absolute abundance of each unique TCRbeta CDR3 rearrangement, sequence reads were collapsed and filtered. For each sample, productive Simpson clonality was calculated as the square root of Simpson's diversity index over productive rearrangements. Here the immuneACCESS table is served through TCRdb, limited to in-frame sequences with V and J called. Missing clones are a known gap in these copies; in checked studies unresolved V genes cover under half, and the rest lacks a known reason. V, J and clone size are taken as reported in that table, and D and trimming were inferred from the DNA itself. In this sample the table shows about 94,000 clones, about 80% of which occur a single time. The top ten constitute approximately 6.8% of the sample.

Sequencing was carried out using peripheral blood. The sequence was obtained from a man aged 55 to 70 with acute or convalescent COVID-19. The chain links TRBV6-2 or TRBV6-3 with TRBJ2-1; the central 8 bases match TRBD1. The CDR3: CASSYLTGVGQFF. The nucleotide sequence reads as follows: TGTGCCAGCAGTTACCTGACAGGGGTCGGGCAGTTCTTC.